The 17 T cell receptor beta chains reported below all come from one sample, sequenced in a study of blood T cell repertoires in COVID-19 (dated by TCRdb to about 2020). Preparation of the library involved the immunoSEQ multiplex PCR assay. Here the immuneACCESS table is served through TCRdb, limited to in-frame sequences with V and J called. Missing clones are a known gap in these copies; in checked studies unresolved V genes cover under half, and the rest lacks a known reason. This sample has approximately 490,000 clones in its table, and roughly nine tenths of those were observed once. The ten largest clones take up approximately 8.3% of the sample. What was sequenced was PBMCs or T cells enriched from blood (not recorded which). Receptors originate from a woman in her fifties or sixties who had recovered from COVID-19.

As DNA, the CDR3 is TGTGCCAGCAGCTCGTACCTACAGGGGACCGAGCAGTACTTC. This sequence encodes CASSSYLQGTEQYF. The chain uses TRBV11-2 and TRBJ2-7; 7 nucleotides align to TRBD1. Trimming cost V 4 bases and J 6 bases; bases outside gene matches: 9. In germline, CDR1 is SGHAT, CDR2 FQNNGV. The CDR3 is made up of 14 amino acids.

The chain has TRBV7-6 and TRBJ2-2, with 9 bases aligning to TRBD2. The V segment lost 2 bases and the J segment 7 bases; nucleotides outside the gene matches: 8. The CDR3 spans 16 residues. Germline V gene data show CDR1 as SGHVS and CDR2 as FNYEAQ. CDR3 in DNA: TGTGCCAGCAGCTTAAACGCGGGGGGGCCAAACGGGGAGCTGTTTTTT. Translated, it gives CASSLNAGGPNGELFF.

The rearrangement joins TRBV5-5 to TRBJ2-7; D is possibly TRBD2 (6 bases). Trimming cost V 1 base and J 7 bases, with 15 bases left between them. CDR3 length: 14 amino acids. Looked up from germline, CDR1 is SGHKS and CDR2 is YYEKEE (reference sequence). DNA for the CDR3: TGTGCCAGCAGCTTGATTTTAGCGGTCGGGGAGCAGTACTTC. Translation gives CASSLILAVGEQYF.

The chain couples TRBV6-5 to TRBJ1-5, with 7 bases fitting TRBD1. The CDR3 length is 14 residues. The germline gives CDR1 MNHEY, CDR2 SVGAGI. Trimming cost V 6 bases and J 6 bases; bases outside gene matches: 8. The CDR3 DNA follows: TGTGCCAGCAGCGCTACAGGGGAAGGTCAGCCCCAGCATTTT. Translating gives CASSATGEGQPQHF.

On this clone: The same CDR3 arises from other DNA sequences in this sample as well. The chain is built from TRBV5-1 and TRBJ1-3; D gene uncertain. Per germline, CDR1 SGHRS and CDR2 YFSETQ. The length of the CDR3 is 14 residues. Trimming stripped 2 bases from V and 1 base from J, with 7 bases between. Here the CDR3 DNA reads TGCGCCAGCAGCTTATTTTCTTCTGGAAACACCATATATTTT. Protein: CASSLFSSGNTIYF.

V gene TRBV27 combines with J gene TRBJ1-2; tentatively, D is TRBD1 (5 bases). CDR3 length: 15 amino acids. Germline CDR1 reads MNHEY; CDR2 reads SMNVEV (reference sequence). The V and J ends lost 5 bases and 0 bases respectively, with 13 bases between them. The chain's CDR3 is CASSPKTDSNYGYTF. CDR3 in DNA: TGTGCCAGCAGTCCAAAGACAGACTCTAACTATGGCTACACCTTC.

The V gene is TRBV30, the J gene TRBJ2-5; a weak D match, TRBD1 (5 bases). Germline CDR1 reads GTSNPN; CDR2 reads SVGIG (reference sequence). CDR3 length: 13 amino acids. The V end was cut by 5 bases, the J end by 2 bases, with 12 bases between. CDR3: CAWDTGRQETQYF. CDR3 coding DNA: TGTGCCTGGGATACAGGACGTCAAGAGACCCAGTACTTC.

The chain carries TRBV10-3 and TRBJ2-3; a possible D gene is TRBD2 (5 bases). The V gene's germline CDR1 is ENHRY and CDR2 SYGVKD. Between the trimmed V and J ends, which lost 2 bases and 0 bases, there was a span of 6 bases. There are 14 residues in the CDR3. CDR3 protein: CAISEGLSTDTQYF. Written as DNA, the CDR3 is TGTGCCATCAGTGAGGGACTTAGCACAGATACGCAGTATTTT.

J is TRBJ2-2 and V is TRBV27; 10 positions match TRBD2. Germline loops: CDR1 MNHEY, CDR2 SMNVEV (reference sequence). Unmatched junction bases numbered 6, after V lost 6 bases and J lost 5 bases. The CDR3 is 15 amino acids. The CDR3 reads CASSSGGAGTGELFF. CDR3 DNA sequence: TGTGCCAGCAGCAGCGGGGGGGCGGGTACCGGGGAGCTGTTTTTT.

This chain uses TRBV3-1 (or the pseudogene TRBV3-2) with TRBJ1-3; D uncertain. Germline V gene lookup returns CDR1 LGHDT and CDR2 YNNKEL (reference sequence). V was clipped by 1 base and J by 1 base, with 11 bases between them. This CDR3 has 16 amino acids. CDR3 in DNA: TGTGCCAGCAGCCAAGGGGGAGGTGCATCTGGAAACACCATATATTTT. Protein product: CASSQGGGASGNTIYF.

This rearrangement joins TRBV5-5 to TRBJ2-1, with TRBD2 matching 7 bases. Germline V gene lookup returns CDR1 SGHKS and CDR2 YYEKEE (reference sequence). V dropped 1 base and J dropped 9; count of bases not matched to a gene: 10. The CDR3 sequence is 15 residues long. Written as DNA, the CDR3 is TGTGCCAGCAGCTTGTGGTCGGGGGGAGTAGGTGAGCAGTTCTTC. Protein sequence: CASSLWSGGVGEQFF.

The chain employs TRBV10-3 and TRBJ2-5, with 8 bases fitting TRBD1. CDR1 and CDR2 (germline): ENHRY, SYGVKD. This CDR3 is 12 amino acids long. V lost 6 bases, J lost 3 bases, and 0 bases stayed unmatched. CDR3 protein: CAIRDREETQYF. The DNA for the CDR3 is TGTGCCATCAGGGACAGGGAAGAGACCCAGTACTTC.

Of note for this clone: This same CDR3 is encoded by further DNA sequences in the sample. The V and J genes are TRBV9 and TRBJ2-1; 12 positions match TRBD2. Trimming at V came to 2 bases and at J to 7 bases, leaving 1 base not matched to a gene. This CDR3 spans 14 amino acids. Germline loops: CDR1 SGDLS, CDR2 YYNGEE. CDR3: CASSVTSGGNEQFF. The CDR3 nucleotides read TGTGCCAGCAGCGTGACTAGCGGGGGTAATGAGCAGTTCTTC. Full variable domain (outside the CDR3, taken from reference TRBV9 and TRBJ2-1): DSGVTQTPKHLITATGQRVTLRCSPRSGDLSVYWYQQSLDQGLQFLIQYYNGEERAKGNILERFSAQQFPDLHSELNLSSLELGDSALYFCASSVTSGGNEQFFGPGTRLTVL.

This chain connects TRBV5-4 to TRBJ2-7, with 12 bases lining up with TRBD2. With 1 base clipped from V and 0 bases from J, the junction kept 8 bases outside the gene matches. Germline V gene lookup returns CDR1 SGHNT and CDR2 YYREEE (reference sequence). The CDR3 totals 18 residues. The CDR3 reads CASSLSLAGGVSSYEQYF. CDR3 DNA: TGTGCCAGCAGCTTGAGTCTAGCGGGGGGGGTGAGCTCCTACGAGCAGTACTTC.

The genes are TRBV24-1 and TRBJ1-1; D is unresolved. Germline V gives CDR1 KGHDR, CDR2 SFDVKD. The V end was cut by 5 bases, the J end by 4 bases, with 7 bases between. The CDR3 runs to 12 residues. The CDR3: CATSGPATEAFF. CDR3 nucleotide sequence: TGTGCCACCAGTGGGCCCGCCACTGAAGCTTTCTTT.

This chain connects TRBV9 to TRBJ1-5, with TRBD1 as a possible D gene (6 bases). Per germline, CDR1 SGDLS and CDR2 YYNGEE. Trimming stripped 3 bases from V and 2 bases from J, with 9 bases between. There are 14 residues in the CDR3. As DNA, the CDR3 is TGTGCCAGCAGCGCAGGGGTACGCAATCAGCCCCAGCATTTT. It codes for CASSAGVRNQPQHF.

This chain links TRBV9 with TRBJ2-5; a weak D match, TRBD1 (6 bases). Germline CDR1 is SGDLS and CDR2 is YYNGEE. Trimming removed 2 bases from V and 5 bases from J, with 10 bases in between. The CDR3 consists of 13 residues. CDR3 sequence (DNA): TGTGCCAGCAGCGTTGGGGGCGCGGAGACCCAGTACTTC. Protein: CASSVGGAETQYF.